The clone carrying this T cell receptor beta chain was seen just once. The antigen remains undetermined. These data come from a study of identifying expanded T cells in peripheral blood. Study outcomes and limitations: Over around two and four weeks, about 17 and 20 clones changed, versus around 1.2 between replicates. Across healthy donors, higher total template counts meant significantly greater approximately two-week count variance.

V was shortened by 0 bases and J by 2 bases, with 4 bases between the two germline ends. Germline V gene data show CDR1 as SGHNT and CDR2 as YYREEE (reference sequence). The CDR3 is 13 amino acids. Healthy donors had no documented immune events, such as infections, while sampled. Clones were read by immunoSEQ multiplex PCR, and TCRdb kept only the in-frame ones, dropping some. The sample holds roughly 130,000 clones, roughly 90% seen once. The sample consisted of blood. J is TRBJ2-3 and V is TRBV5-4; no reliable D call. The TCR comes from a person between 18 and 75 years old in good health. CDR3 amino acids: CASSLATTDTQYF. The CDR3, as DNA: TGTGCCAGCAGCTTGGCCACCACAGATACGCAGTATTTT. The full variable domain, with the rest looked up from reference TRBV5-4 and TRBJ2-3, is ETGVTQSPTHLIKTRGQQVTLRCSSQSGHNTVSWYQQALGQGPQFIFQYYREEENGRGNFPPRFSGLQFPNYSSELNVNALELDDSALYLCASSLATTDTQYFGPGTRLTVL.